A single sample is the source of the 10 T cell receptor beta chains below, sequenced in a study of blood T cells in healthy people across ages. It was with a sample-barcoded 5' primer and a J-beta primer mix that a second PCR of roughly 6 to 12 cycles was run. In TCRdb, the 5' RACE reads were re-called with MiXCR into one record per CDR3 protein. Of about 640,000 distinct CDR3 sequences in the sample, under 70% were seen once. Input material: blood. The receptors originated from a man in his 60s in good health.

The chain has TRBV29-1 and TRBJ2-5; a weak D match, TRBD1 (6 bases). V lost 6 bases and J 11 bases, leaving 19 bases between the germline ends. This CDR3 comprises 12 residues. Looked up from germline, CDR1 is SQVTM and CDR2 is ANQGSEA. CDR3 in DNA: TGCAGCGTCCTATTACAGGGTAGTGAGCAGTACTTC. This sequence encodes CSVLLQGSEQYF.

The chain's CDR3 is CASSYNLAGGPDNEQFF. Written as DNA, the CDR3 is TGTGCCAGCAGTTATAACCTAGCGGGGGGGCCCGACAATGAGCAGTTCTTC. This chain connects TRBV6-2 or TRBV6-3 to TRBJ2-1; 12 positions agree with TRBD2. Germline loops: CDR1 MNHEY, CDR2 SVGEGT. There are 17 residues in the CDR3. Trimming at V came to 3 bases and at J to 5 bases, leaving 8 bases not matched to a gene.

This clonotype has a count of ten or more. The chain carries TRBV7-9 and TRBJ2-1; perhaps TRBD1 as D (6 bases). Trimming removed 2 bases from V and 0 bases from J, with 23 bases in between. Germline V gene data show CDR1 as SEHNR and CDR2 as FQNEAQ (reference sequence). This CDR3 has 20 residues. For the CDR3, the DNA is TGTGCCAGCAGCTTAATTAACCTCGGGACACTCCGGGGCTCCTACAATGAGCAGTTCTTC. It codes for CASSLINLGTLRGSYNEQFF.

This chain joins TRBV3-1 and TRBJ2-7, with TRBD2 matching 8 bases. V trimming: 1 base; J trimming: 1 base; junction bases outside the gene matches: 9. CDR1 LGHDT and CDR2 YNNKEL come from the germline V gene (reference sequence). This CDR3 spans 17 amino acids. This CDR3 is CASSQGRGRGASYEQYF. The DNA of the CDR3 is TGTGCCAGCAGCCAAGGTCGAGGGCGGGGGGCATCCTACGAGCAGTACTTC.

The rearrangement joins TRBV20-1 to TRBJ1-5; no firm D call. Trimming left V 6 bases short and J 2 bases short, with 8 bases between. The germline V gene has CDR1 DFQATT and CDR2 SNEGSKA (reference sequence). CDR3 length: 12 amino acids. CDR3 in DNA: TGCAGTGCGGTGGGAGGCAATCAGCCCCAGCATTTT. Its protein is CSAVGGNQPQHF.

The chain uses TRBV6-2 or TRBV6-3 and TRBJ2-2; D is perhaps TRBD2 (6 bases). The CDR3 totals 15 residues. Trimming pared 10 bases from V and 2 bases from J, leaving 17 bases between. Germline V CDR1 and CDR2: MNHEY, SVGEGT. Written as DNA, the CDR3 is TGTGCCACCGCCCGAGTGGAGGGAAACACCGGGGAGCTGTTTTTT. It specifies CATARVEGNTGELFF.

A single count supports this clonotype. The chain couples TRBV3-1 to TRBJ2-1, with TRBD2 identical over 13 bases. Per the germline V gene, CDR1 is LGHDT and CDR2 is YNNKEL (reference sequence). This CDR3 comprises 21 residues. V lost 2 bases and J lost 0; bases outside the gene matches: 13. CDR3 sequence reads: CASSQRRWTSGGHSSYNEQFF. The CDR3 DNA reads as TGTGCCAGCAGCCAACGGAGGTGGACTAGCGGGGGACACAGCTCCTACAATGAGCAGTTCTTC.

Comments on this clonotype: One junction end does not reproduce the germline sequence, and a read error may be involved. The rearrangement links TRBV15 to TRBJ1-2, with TRBD1 matching 11 bases. Germline CDR1 is LNHNV and CDR2 is YYDKDF (reference sequence). This CDR3 is built from 14 residues. This chain's CDR3 is CATSTGQGANGYTF. CDR3 DNA sequence: TGCGCCACCAGCACCGGACAGGGGGCTAATGGCTACACCTTC.

The V call is TRBV29-1, the J call TRBJ1-2, with TRBD1 matching over 9 bases. The germline gives CDR1 SQVTM, CDR2 ANQGSEA. The CDR3 totals 14 residues. V gave up 3 bases and J gave up 4 bases; unmatched junction bases: 6. CDR3 sequence: CSVERGQGIYGYTF. The DNA of the CDR3 is TGCAGCGTTGAGAGGGGACAGGGAATCTATGGCTACACCTTC. The full variable domain, its missing parts supplied by reference TRBV29-1 and TRBJ1-2, is SAVISQKPSRDICQRGTSLTIQCQVDSQVTMMFWYRQQPGQSLTLIATANQGSEATYESGFVIDKFPISRPNLTFSTLTVSNMSPEDSSIYLCSVERGQGIYGYTFGSGTRLTVV.

The chain combines TRBV6-2 or TRBV6-3 with TRBJ2-1; possibly TRBD2 for D (5 bases). This CDR3 spans 13 amino acids. Germline V CDR1 and CDR2: MNHEY, SVGEGT. Trimming stripped 6 bases from V and 3 bases from J, with 9 bases between. The CDR3 region has the DNA TGTGCCAGCAGGACCGGGATCTACAATGAGCAGTTCTTC. This translates into CASRTGIYNEQFF.